This TCR beta chain emerged from a study of T cell responses to AZD1222 COVID-19 vaccine. Measured with immunoSEQ multiplex PCR; TCRdb has only the in-frame clones, and not every one. The table includes roughly 110,000 clones, approximately 89% detected once. This CDR3 is 16 amino acids long. J was trimmed by 4 bases and V by 4 bases; bases with no gene match: 8. From germline, CDR1 is SNHLY and CDR2 FYNNEI. The rearrangement links TRBV2 to TRBJ1-5; 9 bases are a match to TRBD1. This TCR was recovered from an adult who received the AZD1222 COVID-19 vaccine. Material: peripheral blood, obtained 28 days after the second AZD1222 dose. The CDR3 protein is CASSARDRDRNQPQHF. CDR3 nucleotide sequence: TGTGCCAGCAGTGCCCGGGACAGGGATCGGAATCAGCCCCAGCATTTT.